This T cell receptor beta chain was recovered during a study of shared T cell receptors in the human thymus. Only in-frame clones appear in the TCRdb table, and some are missing; sequencing was by immunoSEQ multiplex PCR. The sample gives roughly 560,000 clones, around 78% of which show up once; about 0.013% is in the top ten. A note on this clone: Within the sample, other DNA sequences also encode this same CDR3.

CDR3 length: 15 residues. The V segment lost 3 bases and the J segment 2 bases; nucleotides outside the gene matches: 2. Germline CDR1 reads SGHRS; CDR2 reads YFSETQ. These data were also reused for a study on human thymus T cells. Per that paper: Related studies found that unrelated individuals share highly overlapping thymic repertoires.

The rearrangement joins TRBV5-1 to TRBJ2-7, with 13 bases identical to TRBD2. This TCR was recovered from a boy younger than two with a congenital heart defect. The material sequenced was thymocytes. CDR3 nucleotide sequence: TGCGCCAGCAGCTCGGGACTAGCGGGACCCTACGAGCAGTACTTC. Its translation is CASSSGLAGPYEQYF.